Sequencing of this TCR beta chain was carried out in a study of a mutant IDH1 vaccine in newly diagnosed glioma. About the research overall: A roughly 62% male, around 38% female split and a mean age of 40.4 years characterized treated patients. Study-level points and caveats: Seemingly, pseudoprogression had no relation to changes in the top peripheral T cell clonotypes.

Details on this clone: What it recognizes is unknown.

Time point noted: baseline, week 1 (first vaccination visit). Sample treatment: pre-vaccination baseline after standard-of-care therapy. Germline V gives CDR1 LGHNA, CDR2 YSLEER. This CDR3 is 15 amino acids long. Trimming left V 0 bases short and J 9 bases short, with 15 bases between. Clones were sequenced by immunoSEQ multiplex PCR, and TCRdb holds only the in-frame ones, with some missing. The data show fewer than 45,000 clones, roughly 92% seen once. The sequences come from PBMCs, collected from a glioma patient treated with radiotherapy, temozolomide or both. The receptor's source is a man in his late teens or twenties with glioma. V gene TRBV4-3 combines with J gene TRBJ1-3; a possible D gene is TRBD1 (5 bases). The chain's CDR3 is CASSQDETAGRTIYF. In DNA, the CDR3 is TGCGCCAGCAGCCAAGATGAGACAGCCGGTCGCACCATATATTTT.